This TCR beta chain was identified during a study of T cells in Graves' hyperthyroidism and ophthalmopathy. The study, taken as a whole, reports: It was a median about seven months before onset that the model predicted ophthalmopathy.

Germline CDR1 is MNHEY and CDR2 is SMNVEV (reference sequence). V lost 3 bases, J lost 6 bases, and 18 bases lay in between. CDR3 length equals 15 residues. This clonotype was seen ten or more times. Its cognate antigen is unknown. The TCR beta CDR3 regions underwent amplification using RNA transcripts as the source. Primed by the HTBI set, a first-round RT-PCR was run on the TCR CDR3. TCRdb independently ran MiXCR on the multiplex PCR reads; one entry per CDR3 protein. The repertoire holds about 360,000 distinct CDR3 sequences, with 15% to 18% as singletons. Each patient was aged 18 to 65 and had newly diagnosed hyperthyroidism of under 2 months' duration.

This TCR was sampled from a woman between 18 and 29 years old with Graves' hyperthyroidism that later progressed to Graves' ophthalmopathy. Sequenced sample: blood. The rearrangement links TRBV27 to TRBJ2-7; D may correspond to TRBD1 or TRBD2 (5 bases each). CDR3 residues: CASSFIGAELSEQYF. The DNA of the CDR3 is TGTGCCAGCAGTTTCATCGGGGCTGAACTGTCCGAGCAGTACTTC.